What follows are 2 T cell receptor beta chains derived from one specimen sequenced in a study of CD8+ T cells in alopecia areata. The authors extracted RNA and reverse transcribed it into cDNA as the sequencing template. Assay: immunoSEQ multiplex PCR; the TCRdb copy retains only in-frame clones and omits some. Observed are around 100,000 clones, no singletons, with the top ten taking about 19%. Sequences were obtained from lesional skin. These receptors were collected from a C3H/HeJ mouse with alopecia areata. The mouse strain carries the MHC haplotype H2-k.

This clone was seen a few times. Genes here carry mouse names. The read halts 4 residues ahead of the CDR3 end, with the missing end drawn from the germline J gene. This chain connects TRBV1 to TRBJ1-2, with 11 nucleotides matching TRBD1. The trim removed 5 bases at V and 0 bases at J, leaving 5 bases unmatched. Germline V gives CDR1 NSQYPW, CDR2 LRSPGD (reference sequence). The CDR3 spans 16 residues. CDR3 DNA (partial): TGCACCTGCAGTCAGGGACAGGGGGGTGCAAACTCC. Protein sequence: CTCSQGQGGANS. The CDR3 in full is CTCSQGQGGANSDYTF. Supplemented by reference TRBV1 and TRBJ1-2, the full variable domain reads VTLLEQNPRWRLVPRGQAVNLRCILKNSQYPWMSWYQQDLQKQLQWLFTLRSPGDKEVKSLPGADYLATRVTDTELRLQVANMSQGRTLYCTCSQGQGGANSDYTFGSGTRLLVI.

As concerns this clone: The gene names here belong to mouse. The read ends 4 residues early relative to the CDR3; the germline J gene fills the gap. The chain joins TRBV31 to TRBJ2-5; 8 bases are shared with TRBD2. Germline V gives CDR1 GKSSPN, CDR2 SITVG. This CDR3 is 13 amino acids long. This chain's CDR3 is CAWSGGGADTQYF. CDR3 bases read: TGTGCCTGGAGTGGGGGGGGCGCGGAC.